This T cell receptor (beta chain) was recovered during a study of identical twins. Germline V gene sequence: CDR1 KGHSH, CDR2 LQKENI. The CDR3 consists of 14 residues. With V trimmed by 3 bases and J by 5 bases, 6 bases remained unmatched. This clonotype came up a few times. TCRdb called the 5' RACE reads again in MiXCR, with one record for every CDR3 protein. Of around 570,000 distinct CDR3 sequences in the sample, 7.5% to 10% were seen once. The same sample was also used in a study of yellow fever vaccine responses in identical twins.

Sequencing used PBMCs. This rearrangement joins TRBV18 to TRBJ2-7; TRBD2 matches at 8 bases. The sequence was collected from a woman in her late teens or twenties in good health. CDR3 region: CASSPRSGGNEQYF. In nucleotides, the CDR3 is TGTGCCAGCTCACCTCGGAGCGGGGGCAACGAGCAGTACTTC.